Here is one TCR beta chain with its context. Its specificity is unknown. Clones were read by immunoSEQ multiplex PCR, and TCRdb kept only the in-frame ones, dropping some. The sample carries just over 14,000 clones, approximately 57% recorded once. The data derive from a study of CD4+ T cells in melanoma. Study-wide results and limits: A reported correlation linked neoantigen-specific CD4+ T cells to CD8+, macrophage and B cell function.

The V gene's germline CDR1 is SGHVS and CDR2 FQNEAQ. This CDR3 has 15 amino acids. Germline trimming cut 4 bases from V and 5 bases from J; bases unmatched to any gene: 10. This receptor was taken from a human donor with melanoma. V usage is TRBV7-8 and J usage is TRBJ2-5; 7 bases are shared with TRBD2. Sequencing was performed on cells from a culture (not recorded whether cultured in vitro). CDR3: CASSSPWGGPETQYF. The CDR3 DNA follows: TGTGCCAGCAGCTCACCCTGGGGGGGTCCGGAGACCCAGTACTTC.